Shown below are 2 T cell receptor beta chains from a single sample sequenced in a study of Graves' ophthalmopathy and Graves' hyperthyroidism. From RNA, the CDR3 regions of TCR beta chains were amplified and sequenced. First-round RT-PCR used HTBI primers; second-round multiplex PCR followed. MiXCR was run by TCRdb on the multiplex PCR reads, yielding one entry per CDR3 protein. This table holds more than 1,000,000 distinct CDR3 sequences, about 35% found once. The sequenced sample was peripheral blood or thyroid tissue (not recorded which). The receptors stem from an adult man with Graves' hyperthyroidism.

CDR3: CAISRQGATGYEQYF. CDR3 in DNA: TGTGCCATCAGCAGACAGGGGGCGACAGGCTACGAGCAGTACTTC. The chain employs TRBV10-3 and TRBJ2-7; 10 nucleotides agree with TRBD1. Losses at the gene ends were 6 bases for V and 3 bases for J; bases not matched to a gene: 8. Germline-derived CDR1 and CDR2 are ENHRY and SYGVKD. CDR3 size: 15 residues.

There are many counts of this clonotype. The chain links TRBV7-3 to TRBJ2-6, with unresolved D. Germline CDR1 is SGHTA and CDR2 is FQGTGA. This CDR3 comprises 14 residues. Trimming took off 5 bases at V and 2 bases at J, with 7 bases between the two ends. The CDR3 is CASSPAPGANVLTF. CDR3 coding DNA: TGTGCCAGCAGCCCAGCGCCTGGGGCCAACGTCCTGACTTTC.